The rows below give T cell receptor beta chains drawn from one sample of a study of T cells after yellow fever vaccination. MiXCR was run by TCRdb on the 5' RACE reads, yielding one entry per CDR3 protein. The data contain around 120,000 distinct CDR3 sequences, nearly 15% of them singletons. Specimen: CD8+ T cells sorted from PBMCs, collected 5 days after the yellow fever booster vaccination. The receptors were sampled from a man aged 18 to 30 who received the YFV17D yellow fever vaccine. Both conserved end residues are part of each CDR3. A D gene is named only where the DNA matches it firmly. Clone size is not always given. Where it is, it says once, few, many or a class for expanded clones.

v_call	d_call	clone_size	j_call	cdr3_aa	cdr3_nt
TRBV6-1	TRBD1	NA	TRBJ2-1	CASSVWTGARNEQFF	TGTGCCAGCAGTGTTTGGACAGGGGCCCGCAATGAGCAGTTCTTC
TRBV4-3	NA	few	TRBJ2-6	CASSQVRSRAGANVLTF	TGCGCCAGCAGCCAAGTAAGATCCCGTGCTGGGGCCAACGTCCTGACTTTC
TRBV4-1	NA	few	TRBJ1-5	CASSQGTDQPQHF	TGCGCCAGCAGCCAAGGGACAGATCAGCCCCAGCATTTT
TRBV4-1	TRBD2	NA	TRBJ2-1	CASSRLGQRGYNEQFF	TGCGCCAGCAGCCGCCTTGGCCAGCGGGGATACAATGAGCAGTTCTTC
TRBV29-1	NA	NA	TRBJ1-1	CSVMIGGGTEAFF	TGCAGCGTGATGATAGGGGGAGGCACTGAAGCTTTCTTT
TRBV7-2	NA	NA	TRBJ1-1	CASSQVVRGPPFF	TGTGCCAGCAGTCAAGTCGTCCGGGGCCCACCTTTCTTT
TRBV4-1	NA	few	TRBJ1-5	CASSARYRDRYQPQHF	TGCGCCAGCAGCGCGAGGTACCGGGACCGCTATCAGCCCCAGCATTTT
TRBV7-2	NA	few	TRBJ2-1	CASSSPEQGRNEQFF	TGTGCCAGCAGCTCGCCGGAACAGGGCCGAAATGAGCAGTTCTTC
TRBV19	TRBD2	NA	TRBJ2-1	CASSTPGLAMNEQFF	TGTGCCAGTAGTACCCCGGGACTAGCGATGAATGAGCAGTTCTTC
TRBV12-3/TRBV12-4	TRBD2	NA	TRBJ2-3	CASSRRGGRTDTQYF	TGTGCCAGCAGTAGGCGGGGGGGCCGTACAGATACGCAGTATTTT
TRBV6-1	NA	few	TRBJ1-6	CASSEWRGMSSPLHF	TGTGCCAGCAGTGAATGGAGGGGAATGAGTTCACCCCTCCACTTT
TRBV7-9	NA	few	TRBJ1-1	CASRLAFEAFF	TGTGCCAGCAGACTAGCGTTTGAAGCTTTCTTT
TRBV20-1	NA	few	TRBJ1-2	CSGTNTERTDYGYTF	TGCAGCGGGACAAATACAGAGAGGACAGACTATGGCTACACCTTC
TRBV7-3	TRBD2	few	TRBJ2-5	CASSLYGTSLKETQYF	TGTGCCAGCAGCCTTTATGGGACTAGCCTAAAAGAGACCCAGTACTTC
TRBV20-1	NA	NA	TRBJ2-2	CSARDLLIANTGELFF	TGCAGTGCTAGAGATCTACTCATCGCGAACACCGGGGAGCTGTTTTTT
TRBV3-1	NA	few	TRBJ2-4	CASSQGFGMVYF	TGTGCCAGCAGCCAAGGTTTCGGGATGGTGTACTTC
TRBV4-3	TRBD2	NA	TRBJ2-1	CASSQDLTSGGNEQFF	TGCGCCAGCAGCCAAGATCTGACTAGCGGGGGGAATGAGCAGTTCTTC
TRBV9	NA	few	TRBJ2-2	CASSGHNTGELFF	TGTGCCAGCAGCGGCCACAACACCGGGGAGCTGTTTTTT
TRBV20-1	NA	NA	TRBJ2-1	CTPRRYEQFF	TGCACCCCCCGGCGGTATGAGCAGTTCTTC
TRBV5-1	NA	NA	TRBJ2-7	CASSPKGSYEQYF	TGCGCCAGCAGTCCCAAAGGCTCCTACGAGCAGTACTTC
TRBV7-2	NA	NA	TRBJ2-5	CASKSPGAQETQYF	TGTGCCAGCAAAAGCCCCGGGGCTCAAGAGACCCAGTACTTC
TRBV7-6	NA	few	TRBJ2-1	CASSPIWGLRSYNEQFF	TGTGCCAGCAGCCCTATTTGGGGCCTTCGCTCCTACAATGAGCAGTTCTTC
TRBV20-1	NA	many	TRBJ2-1	CSAPSPSEQFF	TGCAGTGCCCCATCCCCGAGTGAGCAGTTCTTC
TRBV7-9	TRBD1	few	TRBJ1-6	CASSPGQGDSPLHF	TGTGCCAGCAGCCCGGGACAGGGAGATTCACCCCTCCACTTT
TRBV18	NA	NA	TRBJ1-2	CASSPETTDLHYGYTF	TGTGCCAGCTCACCAGAGACGACGGACCTTCACTATGGCTACACCTTC
TRBV12-3/TRBV12-4	NA	many	TRBJ2-1	CASSRYEQFF	TGTGCCAGCAGTCGTTACGAGCAGTTCTTC
TRBV4-1	NA	NA	TRBJ1-1	CASMLGQGLTEAFF	TGCGCCAGCATGTTAGGCCAGGGCCTAACTGAAGCTTTCTTT
TRBV6-6	TRBD1	few	TRBJ2-7	CASSLGQGVGEQYF	TGTGCCAGCAGTCTAGGACAGGGGGTAGGCGAGCAGTACTTC
TRBV7-8	NA	NA	TRBJ2-3	CASSLAVMRAGDTQYF	TGTGCCAGCAGCTTAGCCGTTATGCGGGCAGGAGATACGCAGTATTTT
TRBV5-1	NA	NA	TRBJ2-2	CASSLTVEWNTGELFF	TGCGCCAGCAGCTTGACGGTCGAGTGGAACACCGGGGAGCTGTTTTTT
TRBV7-3	TRBD2	NA	TRBJ2-3	CASSLLAARDTQYF	TGTGCCAGCAGCCTACTAGCGGCGAGGGATACGCAGTATTTT
TRBV19	NA	NA	TRBJ2-6	CASSIDPLQVSGANVLTF	TGTGCCAGTAGTATAGACCCACTACAGGTCTCTGGGGCCAACGTCCTGACTTTC
TRBV5-6	TRBD2	few	TRBJ2-1	CASSLADPLAGFYEQFF	TGTGCCAGCAGCTTGGCCGACCCACTAGCGGGGTTCTATGAGCAGTTCTTC
TRBV12-3/TRBV12-4	NA	NA	TRBJ1-2	CASSQRTVDGYTF	TGTGCCAGCAGTCAAAGGACCGTAGATGGCTACACCTTC
TRBV3-1	NA	NA	TRBJ1-6	CASSQDRVGSPLHF	TGTGCCAGCAGCCAAGATAGGGTAGGATCACCCCTCCACTTT
TRBV6-5	TRBD1	many	TRBJ1-1	CASTGGQGRLTEAFF	TGTGCCAGCACCGGGGGACAGGGGAGGTTAACTGAAGCTTTCTTT
TRBV10-3	TRBD1	few	TRBJ2-1	CAISPGTGGTDEQFF	TGTGCCATCAGCCCCGGGACAGGGGGCACGGATGAGCAGTTCTTC